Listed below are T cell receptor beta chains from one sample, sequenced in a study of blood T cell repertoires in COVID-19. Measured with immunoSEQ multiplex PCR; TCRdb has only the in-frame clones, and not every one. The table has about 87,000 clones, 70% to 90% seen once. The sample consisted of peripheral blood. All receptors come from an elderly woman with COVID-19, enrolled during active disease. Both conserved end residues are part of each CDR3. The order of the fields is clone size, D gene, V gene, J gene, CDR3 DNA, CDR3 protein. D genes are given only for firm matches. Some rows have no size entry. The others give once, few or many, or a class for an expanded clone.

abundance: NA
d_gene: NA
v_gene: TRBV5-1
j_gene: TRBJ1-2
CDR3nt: TGCGCCAGCAGGAGAGAACAGGCTAACTATGGCTACACCTTC
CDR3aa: CASRREQANYGYTF

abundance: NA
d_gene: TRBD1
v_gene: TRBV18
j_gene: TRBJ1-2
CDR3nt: TGTGCCAGCTCACCAAGGACAGGGGAGGATGGCTACACCTTC
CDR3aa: CASSPRTGEDGYTF

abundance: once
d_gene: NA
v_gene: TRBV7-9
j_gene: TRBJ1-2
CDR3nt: TGTGCCAGCAGCCCGGCCAGACAGAGTGGCTACACCTTC
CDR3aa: CASSPARQSGYTF

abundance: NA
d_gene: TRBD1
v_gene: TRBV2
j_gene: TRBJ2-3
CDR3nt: TGTGCCAGCAGGGGGTGGACAGGGGTTTATCCAGATACGCAGTATTTT
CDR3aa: CASRGWTGVYPDTQYF

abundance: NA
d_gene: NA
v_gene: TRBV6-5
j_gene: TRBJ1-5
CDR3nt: TGTGCCAGCAGTCTCTATCCCGCTGCTGAACAGCCCCAGCATTTT
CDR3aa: CASSLYPAAEQPQHF

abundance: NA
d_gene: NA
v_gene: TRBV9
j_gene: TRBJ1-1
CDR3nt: TGTGCCAGCAGCGTAGGAGCAGGGAACACTGAAGCTTTCTTT
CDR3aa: CASSVGAGNTEAFF

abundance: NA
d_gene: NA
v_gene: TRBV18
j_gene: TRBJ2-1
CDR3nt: TGTGCCAGCTCACTAACTGCTAGTTCTGGTGAGCAGTTCTTC
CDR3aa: CASSLTASSGEQFF

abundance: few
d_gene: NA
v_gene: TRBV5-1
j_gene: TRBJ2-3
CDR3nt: TGCGCCAGCAGCTTGGGCGCGAACACAGATACGCAGTATTTT
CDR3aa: CASSLGANTDTQYF

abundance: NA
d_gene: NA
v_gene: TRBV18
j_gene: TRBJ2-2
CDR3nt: TGTGCCAGCTCACCATTCTCAGGAACCGGGGAGCTGTTTTTT
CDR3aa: CASSPFSGTGELFF

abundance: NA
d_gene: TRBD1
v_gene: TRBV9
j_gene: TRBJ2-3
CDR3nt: TGTGCCAGCAGCTTTGGACAGGGAGGCACAGATACGCAGTATTTT
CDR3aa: CASSFGQGGTDTQYF

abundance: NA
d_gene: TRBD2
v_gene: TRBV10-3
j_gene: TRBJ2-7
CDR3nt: TGTGCCATCAGTACGGGACTAGTCCCCTCCTACGAGCAGTACTTC
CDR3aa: CAISTGLVPSYEQYF

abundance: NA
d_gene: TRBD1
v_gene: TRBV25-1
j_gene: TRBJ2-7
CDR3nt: TGTGCCAGCAGGCGGACAGGGGGCTCCTACGAGCAGTACTTC
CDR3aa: CASRRTGGSYEQYF

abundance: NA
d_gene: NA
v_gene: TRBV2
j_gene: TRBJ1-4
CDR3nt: TGTGCCAGCAGTGTAGGACTTCAGGAAAAACTGTTTTTT
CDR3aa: CASSVGLQEKLFF

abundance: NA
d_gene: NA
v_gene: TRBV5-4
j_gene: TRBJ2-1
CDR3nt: TGTGCCAGCAGCTCAGGGTCAGGGACCTACAATGAGCAGTTCTTC
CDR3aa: CASSSGSGTYNEQFF

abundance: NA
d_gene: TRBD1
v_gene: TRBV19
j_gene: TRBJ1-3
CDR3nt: TGTGCCAGTAGTAAACCACGGGACAGCGGAAACACCATATATTTT
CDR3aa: CASSKPRDSGNTIYF

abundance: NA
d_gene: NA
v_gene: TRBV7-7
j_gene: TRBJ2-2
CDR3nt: TGTGCTAGCAGCTCTACAGTGGGCGCATACACCGGGGAGCTGTTTTTT
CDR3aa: CASSSTVGAYTGELFF

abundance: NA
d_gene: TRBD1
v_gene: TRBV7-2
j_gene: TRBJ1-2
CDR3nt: TGTGCCAGCAGCCCTCAGACAGGGGTGAACTATGGCTACACCTTC
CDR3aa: CASSPQTGVNYGYTF

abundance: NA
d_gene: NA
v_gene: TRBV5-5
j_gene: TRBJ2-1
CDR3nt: TGTGCCAGCAGCTTGATAGGCAGGGTAAATGAGCAGTTCTTC
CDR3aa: CASSLIGRVNEQFF

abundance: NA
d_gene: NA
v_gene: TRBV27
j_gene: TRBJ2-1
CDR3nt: TGTGCCAGCAGTGCTCGAGTTTTCCCCTACAATGAGCAGTTCTTC
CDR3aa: CASSARVFPYNEQFF

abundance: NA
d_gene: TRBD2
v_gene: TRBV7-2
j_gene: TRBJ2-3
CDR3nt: TGTGCCAGCAGCTCCCGGGTGTTAGCGGGGGGTGGGACAGATACGCAGTATTTT
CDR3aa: CASSSRVLAGGGTDTQYF

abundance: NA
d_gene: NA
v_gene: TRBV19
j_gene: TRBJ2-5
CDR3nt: TGTGCCAGTAGTCCTCTCTACAGAGACCAAGAGACCCAGTACTTC
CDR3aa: CASSPLYRDQETQYF

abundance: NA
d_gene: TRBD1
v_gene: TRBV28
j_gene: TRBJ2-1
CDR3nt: TGTGCCAGCAGCTCCGGGGACAGCATTTTCCATGAGCAGTTCTTC
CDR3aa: CASSSGDSIFHEQFF

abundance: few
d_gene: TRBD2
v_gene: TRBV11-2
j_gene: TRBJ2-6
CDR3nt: TGTGCCAGCAGCTCCGGGGCGGGGGGCACTGGGGCCAACGTCCTGACTTTC
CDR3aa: CASSSGAGGTGANVLTF

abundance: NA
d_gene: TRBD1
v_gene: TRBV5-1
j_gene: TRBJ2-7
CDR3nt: TGCGCCAGCAGCTTGGGCTTGCGAGACAGGGGTTACGAGCAGTACTTC
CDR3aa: CASSLGLRDRGYEQYF

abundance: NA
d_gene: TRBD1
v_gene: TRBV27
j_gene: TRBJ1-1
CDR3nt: TGTGCCAGCAGCCGGGACAGGGAGGGACGTGAGGCTTTCTTT
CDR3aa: CASSRDREGREAFF

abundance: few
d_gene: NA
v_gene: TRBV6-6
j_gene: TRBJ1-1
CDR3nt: TGTGCCAGCAGTTACACAGCCACGGGAGAAGCTTTCTTT
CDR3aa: CASSYTATGEAFF

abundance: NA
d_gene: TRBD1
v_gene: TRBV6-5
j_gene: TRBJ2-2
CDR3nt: TGTGCCAGCAGACCCGACAGGGAAGGCGGGGAGCTGTTTTTT
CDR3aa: CASRPDREGGELFF

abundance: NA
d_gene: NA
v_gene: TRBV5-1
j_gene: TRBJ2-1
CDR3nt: TGCGCCAGCAGCTTGGGACTTAATTCGGAGCAGTTCTTC
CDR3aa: CASSLGLNSEQFF

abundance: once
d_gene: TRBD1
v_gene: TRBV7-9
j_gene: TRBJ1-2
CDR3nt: TGTGCCAGCAGCGGGGGACAGGGGAGAGATGGCTACACCTTC
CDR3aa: CASSGGQGRDGYTF

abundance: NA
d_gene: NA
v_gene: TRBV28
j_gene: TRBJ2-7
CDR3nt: TGTGCCAGCAGTGGCCACACAGGGTCCAGCGAGCAGTACTTC
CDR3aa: CASSGHTGSSEQYF

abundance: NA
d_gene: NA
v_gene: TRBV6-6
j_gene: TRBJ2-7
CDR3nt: TGTGCCAGCCGGGCAGGGACCTACGAGCAGTACTTC
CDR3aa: CASRAGTYEQYF

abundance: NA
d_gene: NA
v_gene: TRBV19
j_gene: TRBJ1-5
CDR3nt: TGTGCCAGTAGTACCATACTTCCGGGACAAGGCAATCAGCCCCAGCATTTT
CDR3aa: CASSTILPGQGNQPQHF

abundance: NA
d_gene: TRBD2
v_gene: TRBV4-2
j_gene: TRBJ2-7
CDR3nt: TGTGCCAGCAGCTCAGCGGGAGGGAACTACGAGCAGTACTTC
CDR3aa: CASSSAGGNYEQYF

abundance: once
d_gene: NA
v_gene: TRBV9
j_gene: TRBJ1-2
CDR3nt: TGTGCCAGCAGCGTAGGTATGATTAGGACAGCACCCCAAAACTATGGCTACACCTTC
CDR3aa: CASSVGMIRTAPQNYGYTF

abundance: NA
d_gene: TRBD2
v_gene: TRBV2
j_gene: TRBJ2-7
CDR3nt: TGTGCCAGCAGCCGACTAGCGGAAGAGCAGTACTTC
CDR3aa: CASSRLAEEQYF

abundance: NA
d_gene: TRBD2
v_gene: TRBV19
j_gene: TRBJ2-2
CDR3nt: TGTGCCAGTATGACCTCGGGAGGGACCGGGGAGCTGTTTTTT
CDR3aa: CASMTSGGTGELFF

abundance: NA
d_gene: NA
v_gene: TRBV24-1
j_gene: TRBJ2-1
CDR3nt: TGTGCCACCAGTGATACCCGGTTTAGGCAGTTCTTC
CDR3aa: CATSDTRFRQFF

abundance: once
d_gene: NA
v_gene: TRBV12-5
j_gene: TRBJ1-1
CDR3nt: TGTGCTAGTGGAATAACAGCGGGGCGGAACACTGAAGCTTTCTTT
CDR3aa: CASGITAGRNTEAFF

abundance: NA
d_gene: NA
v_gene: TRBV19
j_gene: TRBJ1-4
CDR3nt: TGTGCCAGTAGTATTGGGGGGATACCTAAACTGTTTTTT
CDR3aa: CASSIGGIPKLFF

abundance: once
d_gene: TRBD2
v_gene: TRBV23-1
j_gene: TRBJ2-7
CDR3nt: TGCGCCAGCATCGTAATTCGGGACCATAAGAAGCGGGGAGCCTACGAGCAGTACTTC
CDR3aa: CASIVIRDHKKRGAYEQYF

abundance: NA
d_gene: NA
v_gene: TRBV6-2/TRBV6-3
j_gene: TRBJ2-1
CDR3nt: TGTGCCAGCAGTTACTCTAGATCCGGTAATGAGCAGTTCTTC
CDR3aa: CASSYSRSGNEQFF

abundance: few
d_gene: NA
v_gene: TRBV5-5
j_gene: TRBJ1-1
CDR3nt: TGTGCCAGCAGCTTTGGGCTGGCGGGGGAGACTGAAGCTTTCTTT
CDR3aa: CASSFGLAGETEAFF

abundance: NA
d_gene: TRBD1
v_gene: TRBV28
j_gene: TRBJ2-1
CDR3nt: TGTGCCAGCAGAACCCCCGGGACAGGGCGCAATGAGCAGTTCTTC
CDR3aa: CASRTPGTGRNEQFF

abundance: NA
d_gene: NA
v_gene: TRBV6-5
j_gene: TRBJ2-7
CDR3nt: TGTGCCAGCAGTATGTCGAGCTCCTACGAGCAGTACTTC
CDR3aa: CASSMSSSYEQYF

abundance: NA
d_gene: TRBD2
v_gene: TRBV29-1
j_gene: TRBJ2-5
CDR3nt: TGCAGCGTCGGCCCCGGGGGGTTGGGGGAGACCCAGTACTTC
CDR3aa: CSVGPGGLGETQYF

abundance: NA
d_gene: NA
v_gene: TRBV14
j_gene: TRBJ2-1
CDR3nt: TGTGCCAGCAGCCGTAGACTAGATGGCAGTCCGTTCTTC
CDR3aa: CASSRRLDGSPFF

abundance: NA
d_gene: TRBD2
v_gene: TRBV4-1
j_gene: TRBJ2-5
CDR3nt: TGCGCCAGCAGCCAAGTCGGGGGGAGTGAGACCCAGTACTTC
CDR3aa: CASSQVGGSETQYF

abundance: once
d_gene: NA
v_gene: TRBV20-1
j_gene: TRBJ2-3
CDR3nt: TGCAGTGCTAGAGTAAGAACAACGCAGTATTTT
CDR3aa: CSARVRTTQYF

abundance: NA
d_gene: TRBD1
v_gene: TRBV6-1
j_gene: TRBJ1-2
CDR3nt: TGTGCCAGCAGTGAGACAGGGGGAGTTTTGGGCGGCTACACCTTC
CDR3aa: CASSETGGVLGGYTF

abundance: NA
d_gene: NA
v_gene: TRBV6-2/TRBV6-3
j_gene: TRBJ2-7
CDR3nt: TGTGCCAGCAGTTATCGGGGGGCCTTCTACGAGCAGTACTTC
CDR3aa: CASSYRGAFYEQYF

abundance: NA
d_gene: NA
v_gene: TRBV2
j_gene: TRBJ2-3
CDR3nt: TGTGCCAGCAGTAAGTTAGCGCCTAGCACAGATACGCAGTATTTT
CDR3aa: CASSKLAPSTDTQYF

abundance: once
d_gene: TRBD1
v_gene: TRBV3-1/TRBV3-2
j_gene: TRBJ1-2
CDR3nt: TGTGCCAGCAGCCACTCCGACAGGGGAACGGGGGGCTACACCTTC
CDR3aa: CASSHSDRGTGGYTF